This record looks at one T cell receptor beta chain sequence and its context. What it binds is unknown. These data are taken from a study of T cells in localized non-small cell lung cancer. Assay used: immunoSEQ multiplex PCR; TCRdb lists only in-frame clones, some missing. The sample lists 20,000 to 25,000 clones; approximately 87% were seen once. Study findings and constraints: The greatest T cell clonality was found in uninvolved adjacent lung (higher than in tumor).

The receptor was derived from a man between 40 and 70 years old with stage II squamous cell lung carcinoma. Sequences were derived from PBMCs, sampled before any cancer treatment.

DNA for the CDR3: TGTGCCAGCAGCCGGCCCTCCTACAATGAGCAGTTCTTC. It specifies CASSRPSYNEQFF. The chain links TRBV2 to TRBJ2-1; no reliable D call. The length of the CDR3 is 13 residues. V lost 6 bases to trimming and J lost 0 bases, with 6 bases between them. Germline V gene lookup returns CDR1 SNHLY and CDR2 FYNNEI.